One T cell receptor (beta chain) is described in this entry. This sample was included in a study of T cell changes during pregnancy in multiple sclerosis. Using immunoSEQ multiplex PCR, the repertoire was profiled, and TCRdb retains in-frame clones only, with some absent. This table has around 100,000 clones, 92% appearing once. The sequences come from peripheral blood, collected after pregnancy. The receptor's source is a female donor with multiple sclerosis, enrolled in a pregnancy study.

The CDR3, as DNA: TGTGCCAGCAGTTCTTGGACAGGAAGGGCTGAAGCTTTCTTT. Translating it yields CASSSWTGRAEAFF. V usage is TRBV27 and J usage is TRBJ1-1; 7 bases agree with TRBD1. CDR3 length equals 14 residues. Per germline, CDR1 MNHEY and CDR2 SMNVEV (reference sequence). V was pared by 4 bases and J by 6 bases, with 8 bases of the junction left unmatched.